These 9 T cell receptor beta chains share one sample of origin, sequenced in a study of graft-versus-host responses after intestinal transplantation. Libraries were prepared by immunoSEQ multiplex PCR; TCRdb keeps only in-frame clonotypes and omits some of them. The sample holds about 19,000 clones; around 86% are singletons and the top ten take 40% to 60%. The sample was bone marrow, taken 120 to 130 days after transplant. The receptors shown here come from a human patient who received an intestinal transplant, so some T cells may come from the graft donor.

The chain has TRBV29-1 and TRBJ2-7; 7 bases map to TRBD1. J lost 3 bases, V lost 7 bases, and 9 bases had no gene match. The CDR3 extends over 13 amino acids. The germline CDR1 and CDR2 sequences are SQVTM and ANQGSEA. The CDR3 coding sequence is TGCAGCGCCCGACAGGGCTCCTTCTACGAGCAGTACTTC. Translated: CSARQGSFYEQYF.

The CDR3 region has the DNA TGTGCCAGTAGCTATAGCGGGAGGCAGGATGATGAGCAGTTCTTC. Amino acid sequence: CASSYSGRQDDEQFF. J is TRBJ2-1 and V is TRBV19, with 10 positions matching TRBD2. The CDR3 sequence is 15 residues long. With 6 bases clipped from V and 8 bases from J, the junction kept 10 bases outside the gene matches. CDR1 and CDR2 (germline): LNHDA, SQIVND (reference sequence).

V usage is TRBV7-9 and J usage is TRBJ1-1; a weak D match, TRBD1 (5 bases). Germline CDR1 and CDR2: SEHNR and FQNEAQ (reference sequence). V was cut by 6 bases and J by 11 bases, with 19 bases left in between. This CDR3 has 13 residues. CDR3 loop: CASSPDTSIWAFF. As DNA, the CDR3 is TGTGCCAGCAGTCCGGACACATCAATTTGGGCTTTCTTT.

This CDR3 is CASSPDRANTGELFF. CDR3 DNA: TGTGCCAGCTCACCGGACAGGGCCAACACCGGGGAGCTGTTTTTT. The J gene is TRBJ2-2, the V gene TRBV18; 8 bases agree with TRBD1. CDR3 length equals 15 residues. CDR1 KGHSH and CDR2 LQKENI come from the germline V gene. V lost 3 bases and J lost 2; bases outside the gene matches: 2.

This clone was seen once. V usage is TRBV10-2 and J usage is TRBJ1-2; the match to TRBD1 covers 7 bases. This CDR3 is built from 14 residues. After removal of 10 bases from V and 4 bases from J, the junction contained 12 bases not matched to a gene. Germline V lookup: CDR1 WSHSY, CDR2 SAAADI. The CDR3 here is CATADRVEFYGYTF. CDR3 DNA sequence: TGCGCCACCGCTGACAGGGTGGAGTTCTATGGCTACACCTTC.

The count of this clone is one. The same CDR3 arises from other DNA sequences in this sample as well. This rearrangement joins TRBV2 to TRBJ2-5, with D tentatively TRBD1 or TRBD2 (7 bases each). Germline loops: CDR1 SNHLY, CDR2 FYNNEI. The V and J ends lost 7 bases and 5 bases respectively, with 26 bases between them. This CDR3 is built from 17 residues. The CDR3 spells CASIRDYYRGGGETQYF. The CDR3 nucleotides read TGTGCCAGCATCCGTGATTACTACAGGGGAGGGGGGGAGACCCAGTACTTC. Complete variable domain (other parts from reference TRBV2 and TRBJ2-5): EPEVTQTPSHQVTQMGQEVILRCVPISNHLYFYWYRQILGQKVEFLVSFYNNEISEKSEIFDDQFSVERPDGSNFTLKIRSTKLEDSAMYFCASIRDYYRGGGETQYFGPGTRLLVL.

The rearrangement links TRBV5-1 to TRBJ2-1; D perhaps matches TRBD2 (6 bases). CDR1 and CDR2 (germline): SGHRS, YFSETQ. CDR3 length equals 15 residues. V lost 3 bases and J lost 3, with 13 bases in between. This chain's CDR3 is CASSSPTRHYNEQFF. DNA of the CDR3: TGCGCCAGCAGCTCCCCGACTAGACACTACAATGAGCAGTTCTTC.

The chain employs TRBV28 and TRBJ2-7; 14 bases agree with TRBD2. The CDR3 is 14 residues long. Germline V CDR1 and CDR2: MDHEN, SYDVKM. Unmatched junction bases numbered 7, after V lost 8 bases and J lost 7 bases. CDR3 protein: CASRLAGGPWEQYF. The CDR3 DNA sequence: TGTGCCAGCCGACTAGCGGGAGGGCCGTGGGAGCAGTACTTC.

The genes are TRBV27 and TRBJ2-7, with 7 bases that match TRBD2. This CDR3 spans 14 amino acids. V shed 6 bases, J shed 3 bases, and the junction held 8 bases outside the gene matches. CDR1 and CDR2 from the germline V gene are MNHEY and SMNVEV (reference sequence). For the CDR3, the DNA is TGTGCCAGCAGACTGGGCGGGGGAAGCTACGAGCAGTACTTC. Translation: CASRLGGGSYEQYF.